A single sample gave rise to the 12 T cell receptor beta chains below, sequenced in a study of blood T cell repertoires in COVID-19. Data came from immunoSEQ multiplex PCR; TCRdb stores just in-frame clones and leaves some out. Found here are 280,000 or so clones, almost 90% of them singletons; the top ten hold about 1.7%. Sequencing was carried out using PBMCs or T cells enriched from blood (not recorded which). Receptors originate from a young woman with acute COVID-19.

This chain joins TRBV18 and TRBJ1-1, with no clear D. The CDR3 has 13 residues. The germline V gene encodes CDR1 KGHSH and CDR2 LQKENI. V gave up 10 bases and J gave up 3 bases, with 15 bases separating them. This CDR3 is CAIQPRGYTEAFF. The CDR3, as DNA: TGTGCCATCCAACCCCGGGGATACACTGAAGCTTTCTTT.

This chain connects TRBV19 to TRBJ2-5, with D perhaps TRBD1 (5 bases). This CDR3 is built from 12 residues. V lost 8 bases and J lost 2, with 9 bases in between. Germline V gives CDR1 LNHDA, CDR2 SQIVND (reference sequence). The CDR3 DNA follows: TGTGCCAGTGCAGGGTTTCAAGAGACCCAGTACTTC. It translates to CASAGFQETQYF.

V is TRBV7-8 and J is TRBJ2-5, with 9 bases identical to TRBD1. V gave up 5 bases and J gave up 2 bases; unmatched junction bases: 3. Germline lookup yields CDR1 SGHVS and CDR2 FQNEAQ. The CDR3 is 14 residues long. The CDR3 region has the DNA TGTGCCAGCAGCAGAGACAGGGGGCAAGAGACCCAGTACTTC. As protein: CASSRDRGQETQYF.

This clone was counted a few times. V usage is TRBV5-6 and J usage is TRBJ1-1; possibly TRBD1 for D (6 bases). The CDR3 has 15 amino acids. Germline V gives CDR1 SGHDT, CDR2 YYEEEE. Between the trimmed V and J ends, which lost 4 bases and 1 base, there was a span of 14 bases. The CDR3 loop reads CASSHRGQSNTEAFF. DNA for the CDR3: TGTGCCAGCAGCCACCGAGGACAGTCGAACACTGAAGCTTTCTTT.

The chain's CDR3 is CASSQGIEVRITQETQYF. CDR3 DNA sequence: TGCGCCAGCAGTCAAGGAATCGAGGTCAGAATTACGCAAGAGACCCAGTACTTC. The chain employs TRBV23-1 and TRBJ2-5, with no clear D. TRBV23-1 is classed as an ORF, of uncertain function. The ends were cut back, 2 bases at V and 2 bases at J, with 21 bases in the middle. The length of the CDR3 is 18 residues.

This clone was counted a single time. Sequence at one end of the junction differs from germline and may be a read error. J is TRBJ2-2 and V is TRBV7-7; possibly TRBD2 for D (5 bases). CDR1 and CDR2 from the germline V gene are SSHAT and FNYEAQ (reference sequence). CDR3 size: 15 residues. Here the CDR3 DNA reads TGTGCTAGCAGCTTAGGTGGGAGCAGCGCCGGGGAGCTGTTTTTT. It yields the protein CASSLGGSSAGELFF. The full variable domain, its missing parts supplied by reference TRBV7-7 and TRBJ2-2, is GAGVSQSPRYKVTKRGQDVTLRCDPISSHATLYWYQQALGQGPEFLTYFNYEAQPDKSGLPSDRFSAERPEGSISTLTIQRTEQRDSAMYRCASSLGGSSAGELFFGEGSRLTVL.

The CDR3 nucleotides read TGTGCCAGCGGGAGCTCCTATAATTCACCCCTCCACTTT. Its protein is CASGSSYNSPLHF. J is TRBJ1-6 and V is TRBV28; no reliable D call. Germline V gives CDR1 MDHEN, CDR2 SYDVKM. This CDR3 contains 13 residues. V lost 8 bases and J 0 bases, leaving 5 bases between the germline ends. Full variable domain (rest looked up from reference TRBV28 and TRBJ1-6): DVKVTQSSRYLVKRTGEKVFLECVQDMDHENMFWYRQDPGLGLRLIYFSYDVKMKEKGDIPEGYSVSREKKERFSLILESASTNQTSMYLCASGSSYNSPLHFGNGTRLTVT.

To note about this clone: In the same sample, other DNA sequences code for this CDR3. The V call is TRBV7-2, the J call TRBJ1-5; 8 bases agree with TRBD1. V was clipped by 5 bases and J by 4 bases; unmatched bases: 4. The CDR3 length is 14 residues. In germline, CDR1 is SGHTA, CDR2 FQGNSA. CDR3 nucleotide sequence: TGTGCCAGCAGCCCCGGACAGGGAAATCAGCCCCAGCATTTT. This sequence encodes CASSPGQGNQPQHF.

V and J are TRBV27 and TRBJ2-7; D is unresolved. Germline values: CDR1 MNHEY, CDR2 SMNVEV (reference sequence). The CDR3 runs to 15 residues. V gave up 2 bases and J gave up 3 bases, with 14 bases separating them. The CDR3 is CASSLTSSLIYEQYF. The CDR3 DNA sequence: TGTGCCAGCAGTTTAACATCCTCTTTAATCTACGAGCAGTACTTC.

This chain uses TRBV5-4 with TRBJ2-7; D not resolved. V was cut by 0 bases and J by 3 bases, with 13 bases left in between. Germline V gene sequence: CDR1 SGHNT, CDR2 YYREEE (reference sequence). The CDR3 loop spans 15 amino acids. The CDR3 here is CASSLGETYDYEQYF. The CDR3 DNA reads TGTGCCAGCAGCTTGGGTGAAACATACGACTACGAGCAGTACTTC.

On this clone itself: Distinct nucleotide sequences in the sample also encode this CDR3. The J gene is TRBJ1-5, the V gene TRBV5-6; no firm D call. Looked up from germline, CDR1 is SGHDT and CDR2 is YYEEEE. CDR3 length: 15 residues. V was shortened by 1 base and J by 0 bases, with 8 bases between the two germline ends. This CDR3 reads CASSLRGSSNQPQHF. The DNA of the CDR3 is TGTGCCAGCAGCTTGCGTGGGAGTAGCAATCAGCCCCAGCATTTT.

V usage is TRBV7-2 and J usage is TRBJ2-2; 10 bases align to TRBD2. With 5 bases clipped from V and 1 base from J, the junction kept 4 bases outside the gene matches. Germline-derived CDR1 and CDR2 are SGHTA and FQGNSA. The CDR3 loop spans 16 amino acids. The CDR3 DNA follows: TGTGCCAGCAGCGTGACTAGCGGGCGGAACACCGGGGAGCTGTTTTTT. Amino acids: CASSVTSGRNTGELFF. Based on the CDR3 plus reference TRBV7-2 and TRBJ2-2, the full variable domain is GAGVSQSPSNKVTEKGKDVELRCDPISGHTALYWYRQSLGQGLEFLIYFQGNSAPDKSGLPSDRFSAERTGGSVSTLTIQRTQQEDSAVYLCASSVTSGRNTGELFFGEGSRLTVL.